This T cell receptor beta chain is drawn from a study of spatial heterogeneity in lung cancer. Study-level information: Across tumor regions, counts of TCR transcripts showed a strong correlation with a T cell module score derived from matched bulk RNA-seq. General observations from the study: Tumor T cell coverage was estimated at around 7% for alpha and more than 11% for beta chains. Higher tumor mutation counts went along with higher counts of expanded intratumoral alpha and beta TCRs.

TCRdb re-analysed the 5' RACE reads in MiXCR, keeping a single row per CDR3 protein. The sample lists 100,000 to 110,000 distinct CDR3 sequences; 4% to 4.5% were seen once. The time point is: sample taken at primary tumor resection. Samples came from roughly 75 TRACERx patients with untreated early-stage lung cancer. In each case, whole RNA from tumor, nontumor lung or frozen PBMC was sequenced unsorted. In this sample, this clonotype turned up many times. Its antigen is not known. The trim removed 5 bases at V and 4 bases at J, leaving 8 bases unmatched. The germline V gene encodes CDR1 SEHNR and CDR2 FQNEAQ (reference sequence). The CDR3 spans 16 residues.

The receptor comes from a male donor with early-stage non-small cell lung cancer. The sequencing here drew on lung tumor tissue, taken at surgery. The chain links TRBV7-9 to TRBJ2-3; 11 positions match TRBD2. The CDR3 coding sequence is TGTGCCAGCAGCGCCACCACTAGCGGGAGCCCAGATACGCAGTATTTT. Amino acid sequence: CASSATTSGSPDTQYF.